The 9 T cell receptor beta chains given below trace back to one sample, sequenced in a study of cytomegalovirus exposure and HLA in healthy donors. 13 Jbeta primers and 60 Vbeta primers were used for the PCR. Profiling relied on immunoSEQ multiplex PCR, and the TCRdb table lists in-frame clones only, not all of them. The sample records 200,000 to 250,000 clones, around 85% being singletons. Sequenced input: PBMCs. The source is a human donor in good health.

The gene calls are TRBV7-9 and TRBJ2-7; a weak D match, TRBD2 (6 bases). This CDR3 contains 15 residues. Trimming stripped 8 bases from V and 3 bases from J, with 20 bases between. CDR1 SEHNR and CDR2 FQNEAQ come from the germline V gene (reference sequence). The CDR3 region is CASGYPGLNYYEQYF. For the CDR3, the DNA is TGTGCCAGCGGCTATCCGGGACTCAACTACTACGAGCAGTACTTC.

This clone appeared once. This sequence joins TRBV19 and TRBJ2-7; 8 bases align to TRBD2. There are 16 residues in the CDR3. Germline V gene lookup returns CDR1 LNHDA and CDR2 SQIVND (reference sequence). The junction had 9 bases not matched to a gene; V was cut back by 2 bases and J by 3 bases. This CDR3 reads CASSIPATSGIYEQYF. The CDR3 DNA reads TGTGCCAGTAGTATACCGGCCACTAGCGGCATCTACGAGCAGTACTTC.

The chain uses TRBV5-1 and TRBJ1-4, with D possibly TRBD1 on 5 matching bases. Deletions cut 0 bases from V and 4 bases from J, with 13 bases between. Germline CDR1 SGHRS, CDR2 YFSETQ. The CDR3 extends over 16 amino acids. In nucleotides, the CDR3 is TGCGCCAGCAGCTTGGGGCCCCGGGGACTTAATGAAAAACTGTTTTTT. Residues: CASSLGPRGLNEKLFF. Using reference TRBV5-1 and TRBJ1-4 for the parts outside the CDR3, the full variable domain is KAGVTQTPRYLIKTRGQQVTLSCSPISGHRSVSWYQQTPGQGLQFLFEYFSETQRNKGNFPGRFSGRQFSNSRSEMNVSTLELGDSALYLCASSLGPRGLNEKLFFGSGTQLSVL.

V is TRBV10-3 and J is TRBJ1-2; 12 positions agree with TRBD1. The CDR3 is 16 residues long. With 0 bases clipped from V and 8 bases from J, the junction kept 7 bases outside the gene matches. Looked up from germline, CDR1 is ENHRY and CDR2 is SYGVKD. This CDR3 reads CAISESAGTGGEGYTF. CDR3 coding DNA: TGTGCCATCAGTGAGTCAGCCGGGACAGGGGGCGAAGGCTACACCTTC.

The genes are TRBV9 and TRBJ2-3, with 8 nucleotides matching TRBD2. Germline assignment: CDR1 SGDLS and CDR2 YYNGEE. The CDR3 has 17 amino acids. Germline trimming cut 0 bases from V and 0 bases from J; bases unmatched to any gene: 6. CDR3 region: CASSVVAGLTSTDTQYF. CDR3 in DNA: TGTGCCAGCAGCGTAGTAGCGGGACTTACGAGCACAGATACGCAGTATTTT.

As concerns this clone: In the same sample, other DNA sequences code for this CDR3. The rearrangement joins TRBV19 to TRBJ2-1, with D maybe TRBD2 (6 bases). This CDR3 region has 14 residues. Deletions cut 1 base from V and 4 bases from J, with 8 bases between. Germline CDR1 reads LNHDA; CDR2 reads SQIVND (reference sequence). In DNA form, the CDR3 reads TGTGCCAGTAGTATAGGGGGGGATTACAATGAGCAGTTCTTC. This encodes CASSIGGDYNEQFF.

The genes are TRBV6-6 and TRBJ2-2; possibly TRBD1 for D (5 bases). Trimming pared 1 base from V and 4 bases from J, leaving 10 bases between. Per germline, CDR1 MNHNY and CDR2 SVGAGI (reference sequence). This CDR3 contains 15 residues. CDR3 loop: CASSYYGHATGELFF. The DNA of the CDR3 is TGTGCCAGCAGTTACTACGGACACGCCACCGGGGAGCTGTTTTTT.

With respect to this clone: The sample carries other DNA sequences with the same CDR3. V gene TRBV28 combines with J gene TRBJ2-7; D is unresolved. The CDR3 totals 12 residues. Trimming shortened V by 3 bases and J by 3 bases, and 6 bases separated the two germline ends. Germline V gene lookup returns CDR1 MDHEN and CDR2 SYDVKM. CDR3 coding DNA: TGTGCCAGCAGTTTGTCCAGCTACGAGCAGTACTTC. Translation: CASSLSSYEQYF.

The chain employs TRBV4-2 and TRBJ1-2; D may be TRBD1 (6 bases). The germline V gene encodes CDR1 LGHNA and CDR2 YNFKEQ. This CDR3 is 15 amino acids long. Between the trimmed V and J ends, which lost 0 bases and 0 bases, there was a span of 8 bases. The CDR3, as DNA: TGTGCCAGCAGCCAAGACAGGGGACCTAACTATGGCTACACCTTC. Translation gives CASSQDRGPNYGYTF.